A single sample is the source of the 18 T cell receptor beta chains below, sequenced in a study of OX40 agonist ivuxolimab in advanced cancers. The library was built by means of the immunoSEQ multiplex PCR assay. This is the immuneACCESS table as TCRdb keeps it, with only in-frame sequences that have V and J called. A part of the clones is gone; compared with another copy, unresolved V genes explain less than half, and the rest is unexplained. For this sample there are roughly 46,000 clones; about 88% appear just once. Under 0.65% of the sample lies in the top ten. The sample consisted of CD4+ or CD8+ T cells sorted from blood, taken in a trial of the OX40 agonist ivuxolimab. Receptors were obtained from an adult with an advanced solid tumor such as melanoma, head and neck, liver or kidney cancer.

CDR3 protein: CASSRGQGNQPQHF. The CDR3 coding sequence is TGTGCCAGCAGTAGGGGACAGGGCAATCAGCCCCAGCATTTT. The chain is built from TRBV5-4 and TRBJ1-5; 8 bases match TRBD1. Germline values: CDR1 SGHNT, CDR2 YYREEE (reference sequence). CDR3 length equals 14 residues. The ends lost 5 bases at V and 2 bases at J; junction bases unmatched: 3.

The chain recombines TRBV2 with TRBJ2-1, with TRBD1 matching over 10 bases. Trimming cost V 8 bases and J 8 bases; bases outside gene matches: 6. Germline lookup yields CDR1 SNHLY and CDR2 FYNNEI. This CDR3 region has 13 residues. The CDR3 DNA reads as TGTGCCAGCGGAGGACAGGGGGTAGATGAGCAGTTCTTC. This translates into CASGGQGVDEQFF.

The chain recombines TRBV5-1 with TRBJ2-1, with a weak D call TRBD1 (5 bases). Germline lookup yields CDR1 SGHRS and CDR2 YFSETQ. The CDR3 runs 14 residues. V dropped 0 bases and J dropped 5 bases, with 9 bases sitting between them. The DNA of the CDR3 is TGCGCCAGCAGCTTGGCAGGGAACCACAATGAGCAGTTCTTC. It yields the protein CASSLAGNHNEQFF.

This clone was found once. The V call is TRBV9, the J call TRBJ2-1; TRBD2 matches at 11 bases. Germline loops: CDR1 SGDLS, CDR2 YYNGEE. The CDR3 is 16 residues long. Trimming removed 4 bases from V and 4 bases from J; junction bases left unmatched: 7. The CDR3 region is CASSTHGTSGYNEQFF. CDR3 nucleotide sequence: TGTGCCAGCAGCACCCACGGGACTAGCGGATACAATGAGCAGTTCTTC.

The V call is TRBV7-8, the J call TRBJ2-3; TRBD1 is a possible D gene (6 bases). The CDR3 loop spans 19 amino acids. CDR1 and CDR2 (germline): SGHVS, FQNEAQ. Deletions cut 3 bases from V and 4 bases from J, with 26 bases between. CDR3 in DNA: TGTGCCAGCAGCTTGGGGACAAAACCCACCGGGACCGGTGCAGATACGCAGTATTTT. It translates to CASSLGTKPTGTGADTQYF.

This clone has a single count. At one boundary the junction diverges from the germline segment, which might be a read error. V usage is TRBV19 and J usage is TRBJ1-4; the D gene is possibly TRBD1 (5 bases). The CDR3 length is 14 residues. Germline CDR1 reads LNHDA; CDR2 reads SQIVND (reference sequence). CDR3 protein: CASSPTVSNEELFF. In nucleotides, the CDR3 is TGTGCCAGTAGCCCGACAGTCTCTAATGAAGAACTGTTTTTT.

The CDR3 loop is CASSIRAGQGTTGELFF. CDR3 DNA sequence: TGTGCCAGTAGTATTAGGGCGGGACAGGGTACCACCGGGGAGCTGTTTTTT. The chain couples TRBV19 to TRBJ2-2, with 9 positions matching TRBD1. With V trimmed by 3 bases and J by 4 bases, 9 bases remained unmatched. Germline loops: CDR1 LNHDA, CDR2 SQIVND (reference sequence). The CDR3 covers 17 residues.

The V and J genes are TRBV6-1 and TRBJ2-5; D call uncertain. CDR3 length: 15 amino acids. Trimming removed 2 bases at V and 3 bases at J, with 13 bases between. The germline gives CDR1 MNHNS, CDR2 SASEGT. This CDR3 is CASSERNGEEETQYF. CDR3 coding DNA: TGTGCCAGCAGTGAAAGGAACGGAGAAGAAGAGACCCAGTACTTC.

DNA of the CDR3: TGTGCCAGCAGCTTAGGGACTAGCGGGAGGGCCATCGGGGAGACCCAGTACTTC. This codes for CASSLGTSGRAIGETQYF. The V call is TRBV9, the J call TRBJ2-5, with 16 bases aligning to TRBD2. CDR3 length: 18 residues. The V gene's germline CDR1 is SGDLS and CDR2 YYNGEE. Trimming removed 4 bases from V and 5 bases from J; junction bases left unmatched: 11.

The V call is TRBV7-2, the J call TRBJ2-1, with TRBD2 as a possible D gene (6 bases). The V gene's germline CDR1 is SGHTA and CDR2 FQGNSA. The CDR3 covers 14 residues. V lost 6 bases to trimming and J lost 2 bases, with 11 bases between them. The CDR3 is CASSGGRPYNEQFF. In DNA form, the CDR3 reads TGTGCCAGCAGTGGTGGGAGGCCCTACAATGAGCAGTTCTTC.

The gene calls are TRBV6-5 and TRBJ1-4; D is perhaps TRBD1 (6 bases). Germline CDR1 and CDR2: MNHEY and SVGAGI. This CDR3 contains 13 residues. Deletions cut 5 bases from V and 5 bases from J, with 9 bases between. The CDR3 coding sequence is TGTGCCAGCAGTAGTGGACAGAATGAAAAACTGTTTTTT. Protein: CASSSGQNEKLFF.

This sequence joins TRBV29-1 and TRBJ1-1; TRBD1 matches 7 bases. This CDR3 has 12 amino acids. The germline CDR1 and CDR2 sequences are SQVTM and ANQGSEA. J was trimmed by 4 bases and V by 5 bases; bases with no gene match: 4. CDR3 nucleotide sequence: TGCAGCGTTTCAGGGGGAGGCACTGAAGCTTTCTTT. Translation gives CSVSGGGTEAFF.

The chain joins TRBV25-1 to TRBJ2-5, with D possibly matching TRBD1 (5 bases). The CDR3 has 15 amino acids. V was shortened by 3 bases and J by 1 base, with 12 bases between the two germline ends. The germline CDR1 and CDR2 sequences are MGHDK and SYGVNS. CDR3 residues: CASSDYIGAQETQYF. The CDR3 DNA is TGTGCCAGCAGTGATTATATAGGGGCCCAAGAGACCCAGTACTTC.

This clone has just one count. The chain combines TRBV5-5 with TRBJ2-2, with 10 bases lining up with TRBD2. V was clipped by 6 bases and J by 1 base; unmatched bases: 9. The CDR3 is 17 amino acids. In germline, CDR1 is SGHKS, CDR2 YYEKEE (reference sequence). The CDR3 region has the DNA TGTGCCAGCACCTATGGACTAGCGGACCTGAACACCGGGGAGCTGTTTTTT. Translating gives CASTYGLADLNTGELFF.

This clone was observed once. The rearrangement joins TRBV5-1 to TRBJ2-3; D not certain. Germline V gene data show CDR1 as SGHRS and CDR2 as YFSETQ. V was clipped by 5 bases and J by 4 bases, with 8 bases between them. The CDR3 consists of 12 residues. The CDR3 DNA follows: TGCGCCAGCAGACTGTCCGCAGATACGCAGTATTTT. Translating it yields CASRLSADTQYF. Together with reference TRBV5-1 and TRBJ2-3, the CDR3 gives the full variable domain: KAGVTQTPRYLIKTRGQQVTLSCSPISGHRSVSWYQQTPGQGLQFLFEYFSETQRNKGNFPGRFSGRQFSNSRSEMNVSTLELGDSALYLCASRLSADTQYFGPGTRLTVL.

V is TRBV5-4 and J is TRBJ2-2, with TRBD2 matching 9 bases. The germline V gene has CDR1 SGHNT and CDR2 YYREEE (reference sequence). After removal of 0 bases from V and 5 bases from J, the junction contained 5 bases not matched to a gene. The CDR3 runs 16 residues. The CDR3 here is CASSLGLAGKTGELFF. The CDR3 region has the DNA TGTGCCAGCAGCTTGGGGCTAGCGGGGAAAACCGGGGAGCTGTTTTTT.

The chain combines TRBV6-6 with TRBJ1-2; no definite D call. This CDR3 has 14 residues. The germline CDR1 and CDR2 sequences are MNHNY and SVGAGI (reference sequence). V was shortened by 2 bases and J by 2 bases, with 9 bases between the two germline ends. For the CDR3, the DNA is TGTGCCAGCAGTTACGGGCAGAGAAACTATGGCTACACCTTC. Its translation: CASSYGQRNYGYTF.

J is TRBJ2-1 and V is TRBV19, with D possibly being TRBD2 (5 bases). V was shortened by 6 bases and J by 3 bases, with 9 bases between the two germline ends. This CDR3 comprises 13 residues. The germline V gene encodes CDR1 LNHDA and CDR2 SQIVND (reference sequence). The CDR3 loop is CASSRGNYNEQFF. The CDR3 nucleotides read TGTGCCAGTAGCCGGGGAAACTACAATGAGCAGTTCTTC.